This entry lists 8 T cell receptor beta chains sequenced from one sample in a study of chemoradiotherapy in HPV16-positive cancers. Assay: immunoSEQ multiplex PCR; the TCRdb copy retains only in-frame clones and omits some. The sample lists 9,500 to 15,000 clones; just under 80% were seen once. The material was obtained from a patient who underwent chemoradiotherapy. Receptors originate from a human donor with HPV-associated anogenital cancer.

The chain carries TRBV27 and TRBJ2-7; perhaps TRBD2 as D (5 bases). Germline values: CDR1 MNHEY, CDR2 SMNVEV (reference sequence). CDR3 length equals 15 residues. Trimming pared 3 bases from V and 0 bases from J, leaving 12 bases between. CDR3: CASSFGGSTSYEQYF. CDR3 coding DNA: TGTGCCAGCAGTTTCGGAGGTAGTACCTCCTACGAGCAGTACTTC.

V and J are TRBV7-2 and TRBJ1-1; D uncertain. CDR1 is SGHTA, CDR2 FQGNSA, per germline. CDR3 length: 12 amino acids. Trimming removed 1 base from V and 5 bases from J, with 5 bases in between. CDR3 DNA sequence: TGTGCCAGCAGCTTAGGACGTACTGAAGCTTTCTTT. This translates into CASSLGRTEAFF.

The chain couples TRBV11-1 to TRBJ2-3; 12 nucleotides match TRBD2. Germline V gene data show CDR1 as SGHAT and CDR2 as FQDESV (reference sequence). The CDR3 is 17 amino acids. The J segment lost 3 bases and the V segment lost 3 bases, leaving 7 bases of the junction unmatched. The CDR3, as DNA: TGTGCCAGCAGCTTGCCCCCTACTAGCGGGGGGACAGATACGCAGTATTTT. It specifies CASSLPPTSGGTDTQYF.

CDR3 residues: CASSHDSKGSWGTEAFF. CDR3 DNA sequence: TGTGCCAGCAGCCATGACAGCAAAGGGTCGTGGGGCACTGAAGCTTTCTTT. The rearrangement uses TRBV5-5 and TRBJ1-1; maybe TRBD1 (5 bases). Deletions cut 4 bases from V and 4 bases from J, with 23 bases between. Germline loops: CDR1 SGHKS, CDR2 YYEKEE (reference sequence). CDR3 length: 17 amino acids.

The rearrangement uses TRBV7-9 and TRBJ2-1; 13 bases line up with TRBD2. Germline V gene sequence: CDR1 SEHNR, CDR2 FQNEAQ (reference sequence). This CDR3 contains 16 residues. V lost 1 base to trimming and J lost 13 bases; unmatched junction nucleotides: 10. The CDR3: CASSLESTSGGPNQFF. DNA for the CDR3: TGTGCCAGCAGCTTAGAATCGACTAGCGGGGGGCCAAACCAGTTCTTC.

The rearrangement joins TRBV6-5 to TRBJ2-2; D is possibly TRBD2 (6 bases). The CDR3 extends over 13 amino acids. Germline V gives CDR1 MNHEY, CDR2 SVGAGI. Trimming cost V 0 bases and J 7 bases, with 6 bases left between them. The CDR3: CASSYSGGGELFF. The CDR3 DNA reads TGTGCCAGCAGTTACTCGGGGGGCGGGGAGCTGTTTTTT.

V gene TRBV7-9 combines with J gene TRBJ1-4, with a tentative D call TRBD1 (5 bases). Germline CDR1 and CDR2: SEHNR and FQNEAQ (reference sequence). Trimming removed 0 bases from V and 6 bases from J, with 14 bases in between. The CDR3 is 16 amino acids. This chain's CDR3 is CASSLAGTLGDEKLFF. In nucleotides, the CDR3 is TGTGCCAGCAGCTTAGCGGGCACACTAGGGGATGAAAAACTGTTTTTT.

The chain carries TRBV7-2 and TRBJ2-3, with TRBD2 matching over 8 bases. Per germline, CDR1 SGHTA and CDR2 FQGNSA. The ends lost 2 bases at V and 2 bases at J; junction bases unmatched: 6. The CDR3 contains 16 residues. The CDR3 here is CASSLRSGVTTDTQYF. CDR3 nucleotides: TGTGCCAGCAGCTTACGTAGCGGGGTAACCACAGATACGCAGTATTTT.